Listed here are 28 T cell receptor beta chains from one sample, sequenced in a study of vaccination effects on CD4 cells after COVID-19. The table came from immunoSEQ multiplex PCR; TCRdb's copy has only in-frame clones and leaves some out. The data show 25,000 to 35,000 clones, with around three quarters seen just once and approximately 3.9% held by the top ten. Their antigens are not known. Following 10 days of culture, CD4+ T cells were isolated. Sequencing used CD4+ T cells from PBMCs cultured without peptide, obtained before COVID-19 vaccination. The receptor source for this set is a human donor who received a COVID-19 vaccine.

The chain carries TRBV19 and TRBJ2-1; D is possibly TRBD2 (7 bases). Trimming shortened V by 8 bases and J by 4 bases, and 12 bases separated the two germline ends. The CDR3 has 13 amino acids. Per germline, CDR1 LNHDA and CDR2 SQIVND (reference sequence). CDR3 region: CASHGRGYNEQFF. DNA for the CDR3: TGTGCCAGTCATGGGAGGGGGTACAATGAGCAGTTCTTC.

The chain joins TRBV5-1 to TRBJ2-3, with TRBD2 matching 15 bases. The V segment lost 3 bases and the J segment 1 base; nucleotides outside the gene matches: 6. This CDR3 is 18 amino acids long. Germline values: CDR1 SGHRS, CDR2 YFSETQ. In DNA, the CDR3 is TGCGCCAGCAGCTCAGGACTAGCGGGAGGGCTAGGCACAGATACGCAGTATTTT. It specifies CASSSGLAGGLGTDTQYF.

The genes are TRBV9 and TRBJ2-1; D is unclear. The V end was cut by 4 bases, the J end by 2 bases, with 13 bases between. Germline CDR1 SGDLS, CDR2 YYNGEE. The CDR3 consists of 15 residues. For the CDR3, the DNA is TGTGCCAGCAGCCCCGCGGCGATTCCCTACAATGAGCAGTTCTTC. Translation: CASSPAAIPYNEQFF.

The chain recombines TRBV27 with TRBJ1-2; D possibly corresponds to TRBD1 (5 bases). This CDR3 is built from 22 residues. Trimming left V 1 base short and J 5 bases short, with 35 bases between. Germline V lookup: CDR1 MNHEY, CDR2 SMNVEV (reference sequence). The CDR3 sequence is CASSLLRGARPSLGPRLYGYTF. The CDR3 nucleotides read TGTGCCAGCAGTTTATTACGAGGGGCGAGACCGAGCCTAGGCCCCAGGTTATATGGCTACACCTTC.

The chain couples TRBV19 to TRBJ2-7, with D perhaps matching TRBD2 (6 bases). Trimming removed 6 bases from V and 3 bases from J, with 15 bases in between. There are 14 residues in the CDR3. Germline CDR1 LNHDA, CDR2 SQIVND (reference sequence). The CDR3 region is CASSRRTGDYEQYF. CDR3 DNA: TGTGCCAGTAGCCGGAGGACGGGGGACTACGAGCAGTACTTC.

The chain links TRBV7-9 to TRBJ1-1; 8 nucleotides line up with TRBD1. Germline V gene data show CDR1 as SEHNR and CDR2 as FQNEAQ (reference sequence). This CDR3 spans 16 amino acids. The junction had 8 bases not matched to a gene; V was cut back by 4 bases and J by 1 base. CDR3 protein: CASSSDRAITNTEAFF. The DNA for the CDR3 is TGTGCCAGCAGCTCGGACAGGGCAATCACGAACACTGAAGCTTTCTTT.

V is TRBV5-4 and J is TRBJ2-3; no reliable D call. The CDR3 has 12 amino acids. V lost 4 bases to trimming and J lost 0 bases, with 3 bases between them. Germline-derived CDR1 and CDR2 are SGHNT and YYREEE (reference sequence). The CDR3 protein is CASSPSTDTQYF. Written as DNA, the CDR3 is TGTGCCAGCAGCCCTAGCACAGATACGCAGTATTTT.

The chain links TRBV6-5 to TRBJ1-5, with TRBD1 matching 8 bases. Germline trimming cut 4 bases from V and 3 bases from J; bases unmatched to any gene: 2. Germline V gene data show CDR1 as MNHEY and CDR2 as SVGAGI. This CDR3 has 14 amino acids. The CDR3 sequence: CASSLTGVNQPQHF. The CDR3, as DNA: TGTGCCAGCAGTTTGACAGGGGTCAATCAGCCCCAGCATTTT.

This clone was seen just once. J is TRBJ1-4 and V is TRBV11-1; the match to TRBD1 covers 7 bases. Per the germline V gene, CDR1 is SGHAT and CDR2 is FQDESV (reference sequence). The trim removed 0 bases at V and 10 bases at J, leaving 11 bases unmatched. The CDR3 runs to 16 residues. The CDR3, as DNA: TGTGCCAGCAGCTTAGCCACCGGGACAGTCGGAGGAAAACTGTTTTTT. This codes for CASSLATGTVGGKLFF.

The gene calls are TRBV20-1 and TRBJ1-1; 8 positions agree with TRBD1. The CDR3 has 14 residues. The V gene's germline CDR1 is DFQATT and CDR2 SNEGSKA (reference sequence). Losses at the gene ends were 3 bases for V and 5 bases for J; bases not matched to a gene: 8. The DNA of the CDR3 is TGCAGTGCTAGTTCTGGACAGGGAGAAACTGAAGCTTTCTTT. It codes for CSASSGQGETEAFF.

The chain recombines TRBV9 with TRBJ2-7; TRBD2 matches at 12 bases. CDR3 length: 16 amino acids. Germline CDR1 is SGDLS and CDR2 is YYNGEE. J was trimmed by 2 bases and V by 0 bases; bases with no gene match: 3. The CDR3 loop reads CASSVGTSGTTYEQYF. The CDR3 bases are TGTGCCAGCAGCGTAGGGACTAGCGGGACCACCTACGAGCAGTACTTC.

V gene TRBV6-5 combines with J gene TRBJ1-5; 7 bases are shared with TRBD1. The J segment lost 5 bases and the V segment lost 0 bases, leaving 4 bases of the junction unmatched. The CDR3 runs to 15 residues. CDR1 and CDR2 (germline): MNHEY, SVGAGI. As DNA, the CDR3 is TGTGCCAGCAGTTACTCAGGGGGCGCCGATCAGCCCCAGCATTTT. This sequence encodes CASSYSGGADQPQHF.

This chain joins TRBV9 and TRBJ2-3; 9 bases agree with TRBD2. This CDR3 is 18 amino acids long. V gave up 0 bases and J gave up 0 bases; unmatched junction bases: 8. Germline V gene lookup returns CDR1 SGDLS and CDR2 YYNGEE. The CDR3 is CASSVGISGSASTDTQYF. CDR3 nucleotides: TGTGCCAGCAGCGTAGGTATTAGCGGGAGTGCTAGCACAGATACGCAGTATTTT.

The chain links TRBV9 to TRBJ1-4; possibly TRBD1 for D (5 bases). With 0 bases removed from V and 4 bases from J, the gap between germline ends came to 13 bases. The CDR3 is 16 amino acids. Germline CDR1 is SGDLS and CDR2 is YYNGEE. CDR3 residues: CASSVVYGGVNEKLFF. The CDR3 bases are TGTGCCAGCAGCGTAGTGTATGGAGGGGTTAATGAAAAACTGTTTTTT. Combining the CDR3 with reference TRBV9 and TRBJ1-4 gives the whole variable domain DSGVTQTPKHLITATGQRVTLRCSPRSGDLSVYWYQQSLDQGLQFLIQYYNGEERAKGNILERFSAQQFPDLHSELNLSSLELGDSALYFCASSVVYGGVNEKLFFGSGTQLSVL.

The CDR3 DNA reads TGTGCCAGCAGCTTGGGCAGGGGGAACACCGGGGAGCTGTTTTTT. This sequence encodes CASSLGRGNTGELFF. The gene calls are TRBV5-4 and TRBJ2-2, with a possible D match to TRBD1 (6 bases). The germline CDR1 and CDR2 sequences are SGHNT and YYREEE (reference sequence). V lost 0 bases to trimming and J lost 1 base, with 7 bases between them. The CDR3 contains 15 residues.

The genes are TRBV3-1 (or the pseudogene TRBV3-2) and TRBJ2-7; D remains unclear. Trimming cost V 3 bases and J 0 bases, with 9 bases left between them. The CDR3 contains 14 residues. Germline lookup yields CDR1 LGHDT and CDR2 YNNKEL (reference sequence). CDR3 protein: CASSHTGSSYEQYF. As DNA, the CDR3 is TGTGCCAGCAGCCACACTGGGTCCTCCTACGAGCAGTACTTC.

This chain uses TRBV5-8 with TRBJ2-3; TRBD2 aligns across 7 bases. J gave up 4 bases and V 0 bases, and 2 bases lay outside the gene matches. The CDR3 length is 14 residues. Germline V lookup: CDR1 SGHTS, CDR2 YDEGEE. The CDR3 nucleotides are TGTGCCAGCAGCTTGGATGCGGGGGCAGATACGCAGTATTTT. As protein: CASSLDAGADTQYF.

CDR3 DNA sequence: TGTGCCAGTAGTACCGACAGGGGATTCCTCTACAATGAGCAGTTCTTC. It yields the protein CASSTDRGFLYNEQFF. The chain uses TRBV19 and TRBJ2-1, with 8 bases lining up with TRBD1. The CDR3 sequence is 16 residues long. Trimming at V came to 4 bases and at J to 3 bases, leaving 8 bases not matched to a gene. The germline CDR1 and CDR2 sequences are LNHDA and SQIVND (reference sequence).

DNA of the CDR3: TGTGCCAGCAGCAACATCAGGTGGACTTTTCTAGCCAAAAACATTCAGTACTTC. Amino acids: CASSNIRWTFLAKNIQYF. This rearrangement joins TRBV7-2 to TRBJ2-4; the D gene is possibly TRBD2 (5 bases). CDR1 and CDR2 from the germline V gene are SGHTA and FQGNSA. The V and J ends lost 5 bases and 0 bases respectively, with 20 bases between them. The CDR3 extends over 18 amino acids. Together with reference TRBV7-2 and TRBJ2-4, the CDR3 gives the full variable domain: GAGVSQSPSNKVTEKGKDVELRCDPISGHTALYWYRQSLGQGLEFLIYFQGNSAPDKSGLPSDRFSAERTGGSVSTLTIQRTQQEDSAVYLCASSNIRWTFLAKNIQYFGAGTRLSVL.

The chain combines TRBV6-5 with TRBJ1-1, with D hard to call. The ends were cut back, 9 bases at V and 0 bases at J, with 11 bases in the middle. The CDR3 spans 13 residues. Germline CDR1 is MNHEY and CDR2 is SVGAGI. The CDR3 nucleotides read TGTGCCAGTCGCCCGCTCATGAACACTGAAGCTTTCTTT. It yields the protein CASRPLMNTEAFF.

The chain has TRBV12-5 and TRBJ1-4; D is ambiguous. The CDR3 runs 17 residues. Germline CDR1 is LGHNT and CDR2 is FRNRAP. V lost 0 bases and J 8 bases, leaving 19 bases between the germline ends. This CDR3 reads CASGLVAAGPQQEKLFF. For the CDR3, the DNA is TGTGCTAGTGGTTTGGTAGCGGCGGGTCCCCAGCAAGAAAAACTGTTTTTT. Using reference TRBV12-5 and TRBJ1-4 for the parts outside the CDR3, the full variable domain is DARVTQTPRHKVTEMGQEVTMRCQPILGHNTVFWYRQTMMQGLELLAYFRNRAPLDDSGMPKDRFSAEMPDATLATLKIQPSEPRDSAVYFCASGLVAAGPQQEKLFFGSGTQLSVL.

The V gene is TRBV7-9, the J gene TRBJ2-3; D remains ambiguous. The V gene lost 11 bases and the J gene lost 4 bases, with 19 bases spanning the gap. There are 14 residues in the CDR3. Germline V gives CDR1 SEHNR, CDR2 FQNEAQ (reference sequence). The CDR3 loop reads CAVELRLGADTQYF. In DNA, the CDR3 is TGTGCCGTCGAGCTTAGGTTGGGCGCAGATACGCAGTATTTT.

J is TRBJ1-1 and V is TRBV6-1, with 8 bases fitting TRBD1. CDR1 and CDR2 (germline): MNHNS, SASEGT. The CDR3 has 14 residues. Trimming at V came to 3 bases and at J to 4 bases, leaving 4 bases not matched to a gene. CDR3 amino acids: CASSETGAGTEAFF. DNA for the CDR3: TGTGCCAGCAGTGAGACAGGGGCGGGCACTGAAGCTTTCTTT.

Only one count was recorded for this clone. The chain employs TRBV27 and TRBJ2-1; tentatively, D is TRBD2 (6 bases). V was clipped by 4 bases and J by 0 bases, with 13 bases between them. Germline CDR1 MNHEY, CDR2 SMNVEV (reference sequence). This CDR3 is 16 amino acids long. CDR3 region: CASSYSGWSSYNEQFF. CDR3 bases: TGTGCCAGCAGTTATAGCGGATGGAGCTCCTACAATGAGCAGTTCTTC.

A single count supports this clone. The V gene is TRBV5-4, the J gene TRBJ2-7; D is ambiguous. Between the trimmed V and J ends, which lost 4 bases and 0 bases, there was a span of 11 bases. Per germline, CDR1 SGHNT and CDR2 YYREEE (reference sequence). This CDR3 has 14 residues. The CDR3 sequence is CASSRMESSYEQYF. The CDR3 nucleotides are TGTGCCAGCAGCAGGATGGAGAGCTCCTACGAGCAGTACTTC.

This chain joins TRBV3-1 (or the pseudogene TRBV3-2) and TRBJ2-5; 8 bases agree with TRBD2. Germline V gene lookup returns CDR1 LGHDT and CDR2 YNNKEL (reference sequence). The CDR3 runs 16 residues. V dropped 4 bases and J dropped 2; count of bases not matched to a gene: 9. The CDR3 loop is CASSLRKLAGQETQYF. The CDR3 region has the DNA TGTGCCAGCAGCCTCCGGAAGCTAGCGGGTCAAGAGACCCAGTACTTC.

The CDR3 DNA sequence: TGTGCCAGTAGTATAACTTCCGTCCCCTCTGGGGCCAACGTCCTGACTTTC. Translating it yields CASSITSVPSGANVLTF. The rearrangement joins TRBV19 to TRBJ2-6; D call uncertain. Germline assignment: CDR1 LNHDA and CDR2 SQIVND (reference sequence). CDR3 length equals 17 residues. Trimming removed 2 bases at V and 0 bases at J, with 11 bases between.

There are a few counts of this clone. V and J are TRBV6-6 and TRBJ1-4; D is unresolved. The CDR3 loop spans 12 amino acids. V was cut by 8 bases and J by 10 bases, with 14 bases left in between. From germline, CDR1 is MNHNY and CDR2 SVGAGI (reference sequence). In DNA, the CDR3 is TGTGCCAGCCGGGAACCCGAGGGAAAACTGTTTTTT. Translation: CASREPEGKLFF.